This T cell receptor beta chain was sequenced during a study of long-term antiretroviral therapy in people with HIV. Notes on the study in general: Against controls, HIV repertoires showed narrower ranges of CDR3 length.

In the case of this clone: Its target is unknown.

Samples were assayed with immunoSEQ v3.0 at survey level. The method was immunoSEQ multiplex PCR; TCRdb's version includes in-frame clones alone and lacks a portion of them. This sample yields some 38,000 clones, of which 75% to 90% are seen a single time; around 5.1% belongs to the top ten. With 3 bases clipped from V and 3 bases from J, the junction kept 8 bases outside the gene matches. There are 17 residues in the CDR3. Germline CDR1 and CDR2: ENHRY and SYGVKD. V and J are TRBV10-3 and TRBJ2-7, with 13 bases lining up with TRBD2. The sequence was collected from a man aged 18 to 30 with HIV. Sequenced here: unsorted PBMCs, sampled 1.5 years after starting antiretroviral therapy. CDR3 in amino acids: CAISDQGTSGARYEQYF. The CDR3 DNA reads TGTGCCATCAGTGACCAAGGGACTAGCGGGGCTCGCTACGAGCAGTACTTC.